This is a list of T cell receptor beta chains from one sample in a study of T cell repertoires in cytomegalovirus infection. MiXCR, run by TCRdb on the reads, gives a single entry per CDR3 protein. Of over 300,000 distinct CDR3 sequences in the sample, approximately 9.5% were seen once. The sample comprised PBMCs. These receptors originate from a human donor in good health (CMV status not recorded). Some clones in this sample may be carry-over from other donors' samples. Each CDR3 is given with its conserved first and last residue. D genes are given only for firm matches. Expanded clones are given a class, and other clones once, few, many or no size at all.

abundance,j_gene,v_gene,d_gene,CDR3aa,CDR3nt
many,TRBJ2-5,TRBV6-2/TRBV6-3,-,CASSYIWGAENQETQYF,TGTGCCAGCAGTTACATCTGGGGGGCGGAAAACCAAGAGACCCAGTACTTC
many,TRBJ2-7,TRBV7-2,TRBD2,CASSSLAGVEQYF,TGTGCCAGCAGCTCTTTAGCGGGAGTCGAGCAGTACTTC
many,TRBJ1-1,TRBV7-2,TRBD1,CASSLGSGGRPHKAFF,TGTGCCAGCAGCTTAGGGTCAGGGGGACGCCCTCATAAAGCTTTCTTT
few,TRBJ1-6,TRBV28,-,CASGPANSPLHF,TGTGCTTCAGGGCCGGCTAATTCACCCCTCCACTTT
many,TRBJ1-2,TRBV18,-,CASSPGSTLRGYTF,TGTGCCAGCTCACCAGGTTCTACCCTTCGCGGCTACACCTTC
few,TRBJ2-5,TRBV2,-,CASSEASFSWGGRETQYF,TGTGCCAGCAGTGAAGCCTCCTTTTCCTGGGGGGGCCGGGAGACCCAGTACTTC
few,TRBJ2-1,TRBV12-3/TRBV12-4,-,CASINQGKKYEQFF,TGTGCCAGTATAAATCAGGGGAAGAAGTATGAGCAGTTCTTC
-,TRBJ2-7,TRBV10-2,-,CASSESRLYEQYF,TGCGCCAGCAGTGAGTCCAGACTTTACGAGCAGTACTTC
-,TRBJ1-1,TRBV27,-,CASIGENTEAFF,TGTGCCAGCATTGGAGAGAACACTGAAGCTTTCTTT
few,TRBJ2-7,TRBV20-1,-,CSASLSGGPPYEQYF,TGCAGTGCTAGCCTATCCGGGGGGCCCCCCTACGAGCAGTACTTC
many,TRBJ1-6,TRBV7-8,TRBD1,CASSYDRASPLHF,TGTGCCAGCAGCTACGACAGGGCTTCACCCCTCCACTTT
many,TRBJ1-6,TRBV4-1,-,CASSQDRGRSGNSPLHF,TGCGCCAGCAGCCAAGATCGTGGCCGGTCCGGGAATTCACCCCTCCACTTT
few,TRBJ2-5,TRBV6-5,TRBD2,CASTPLNSGGVGTQYF,TGTGCCAGCACCCCCCTTAATAGCGGGGGGGTGGGGACCCAGTACTTC
many,TRBJ2-3,TRBV7-2,-,CASSPGYSTDTQYF,TGTGCCAGCAGCCCTGGGTATAGCACAGATACGCAGTATTTT
-,TRBJ2-2,TRBV28,-,CASSFVGGLGTGELFF,TGTGCCAGCAGTTTCGTGGGGGGGCTGGGCACCGGGGAGCTGTTTTTT
few,TRBJ1-5,TRBV6-2/TRBV6-3,TRBD1,CASSSRGTDRRNQPQHF,TGTGCCAGCAGTTCCAGGGGGACCGATAGACGCAATCAGCCCCAGCATTTT
many,TRBJ2-7,TRBV6-2/TRBV6-3,-,CASSRTANYEQYF,TGTGCCAGCAGTAGGACAGCAAATTACGAGCAGTACTTC
many,TRBJ1-5,TRBV28,-,CASSLIGVYEGSNQPQHF,TGTGCCAGCAGTTTAATAGGGGTTTACGAGGGAAGCAATCAGCCCCAGCATTTT
many,TRBJ2-5,TRBV7-2,TRBD2,CASSSGGRSKETQYF,TGTGCCAGCAGCTCGGGGGGTCGATCCAAAGAGACCCAGTACTTC
many,TRBJ1-4,TRBV7-2,-,CASVLSGATGEKLFF,TGTGCCAGCGTGTTGAGTGGTGCCACGGGAGAAAAACTGTTTTTT
few,TRBJ1-4,TRBV2,-,CASSLQGFGEKLFF,TGTGCCAGCAGCCTTCAGGGATTCGGGGAAAAACTGTTTTTT
-,TRBJ2-1,TRBV2,TRBD2,CASSGVERLAEGGEQFF,TGTGCCAGCAGTGGCGTTGAGAGACTAGCGGAAGGGGGAGAGCAGTTCTTC
many,TRBJ2-3,TRBV7-2,TRBD1,CASSRGGADTQYF,TGTGCCAGCAGCCGAGGGGGCGCAGATACGCAGTATTTT
few,TRBJ2-3,TRBV29-1,-,CSVEGSPDTQYF,TGCAGCGTTGAGGGCAGCCCAGATACGCAGTATTTT
many,TRBJ1-1,TRBV12-3/TRBV12-4,-,CASSFSGNRDMNTEAFF,TGTGCCAGCAGTTTCTCTGGGAACAGGGATATGAACACTGAAGCTTTCTTT
-,TRBJ2-7,TRBV6-5,-,CASSYSAGAYEQYF,TGTGCCAGCAGTTACTCGGCAGGAGCCTACGAGCAGTACTTC
many,TRBJ2-7,TRBV28,-,CASSLGTSSSYEQYF,TGTGCCAGCAGCTTAGGGACTTCGAGCTCCTACGAGCAGTACTTC